These T cell receptor beta chains were read from a single sample in a study of shared clonotypes between healthy human individuals. Profiling relied on immunoSEQ multiplex PCR, and the TCRdb table lists in-frame clones only, not all of them. The table shows just over 2,000,000 clones, with over 85% occurring only once. Sequencing used naive CD4+ T cells sorted from blood. The receptors stem from a man aged 18 to 30 in good health. CDR3s include the opening cysteine and the closing phenylalanine or tryptophan. The order of the fields is clone size, D gene, V gene, J gene, CDR3 protein, CDR3 DNA. The D gene is left open where the match is weak. Size tells how often a clone was seen (once, few, many) or the class of an expanded clone, and some rows leave it out.

>-|-|TRBV19|TRBJ2-7
CASSRRDRTIYEQYF
TGTGCCAGTAGCCGACGTGACAGGACGATTTACGAGCAGTACTTC
>-|TRBD1|TRBV11-2|TRBJ2-5
CASSPGDRGIETQYF
TGTGCCAGCAGCCCAGGGGACAGGGGCATTGAGACCCAGTACTTC
>-|-|TRBV28|TRBJ1-2
CASRGDANYGYTF
TGTGCCAGCCGGGGAGATGCTAACTATGGCTACACCTTC
>-|TRBD2|TRBV5-1|TRBJ2-5
CASLRSGLAEETQYF
TGCGCCAGCCTCAGGTCGGGACTAGCGGAAGAGACCCAGTACTTC
>-|TRBD2|TRBV11-2|TRBJ2-1
CASSLVSGRDNEQFF
TGTGCCAGCAGCTTAGTTAGCGGGAGAGACAATGAGCAGTTCTTC
>-|-|TRBV7-9|TRBJ1-2
CASSPRTSNYGYTF
TGTGCCAGCAGCCCTAGGACCTCTAACTATGGCTACACCTTC
>few|-|TRBV12-1|TRBJ1-1
CASSLPRTGENTEAFF
TGTGCCAGCAGCCTTCCCCGGACAGGGGAGAACACTGAAGCTTTCTTT
>-|-|TRBV13|TRBJ2-3
CASSPERPADTQYF
TGTGCCAGCAGCCCCGAACGCCCAGCGGATACGCAGTATTTT
>-|TRBD1|TRBV4-1|TRBJ2-5
CASSQGPWAGGEETQYF
TGCGCCAGCAGCCAAGGACCTTGGGCAGGGGGCGAAGAGACCCAGTACTTC
>once|-|TRBV7-2|TRBJ2-7
CASSSLGTQRSTYEQYF
TGTGCCAGCAGCTCACTCGGAACTCAGCGGTCGACCTACGAGCAGTACTTC
>-|TRBD2|TRBV11-3|TRBJ2-2
CASSFGTSHTGELFF
TGTGCCAGCAGCTTCGGGACTAGCCACACCGGGGAGCTGTTTTTT
>-|TRBD2|TRBV5-1|TRBJ2-3
CASSLLTSGSTDTQYF
TGCGCCAGCAGCTTATTGACTAGCGGGAGTACGGATACGCAGTATTTT
>-|-|TRBV5-1|TRBJ1-1
CASSLGTWGTEAFF
TGCGCCAGCAGCTTGGGCACTTGGGGAACTGAAGCTTTCTTT
>once|TRBD1|TRBV9|TRBJ2-3
CASSVQTGAADTQYF
TGTGCCAGCAGCGTACAAACAGGGGCGGCAGATACGCAGTATTTT
>-|-|TRBV7-2|TRBJ2-3
CASSLAQGSTQYF
TGTGCCAGCAGCTTAGCGCAGGGAAGTACGCAGTATTTT
>-|-|TRBV28|TRBJ2-3
CASRKSADTQYF
TGTGCCAGCAGAAAATCCGCGGATACGCAGTATTTT
>-|TRBD1|TRBV2|TRBJ2-3
CASGGQSTDTQYF
TGTGCCAGCGGGGGACAGAGCACAGATACGCAGTATTTT
>-|TRBD1|TRBV6-6|TRBJ1-6
CASSGGGLGNSPLHF
TGTGCCAGCAGCGGAGGGGGCCTGGGTAATTCACCCCTCCACTTT
>-|TRBD1|TRBV10-3|TRBJ1-5
CAISDHRGRGNQPQHF
TGTGCCATCAGTGATCACAGGGGGCGCGGAAATCAGCCCCAGCATTTT
>-|-|TRBV14|TRBJ1-2
CASSPGRQGGGYTF
TGTGCCAGCAGCCCAGGAAGGCAGGGAGGCGGCTACACCTTC
>-|-|TRBV9|TRBJ1-4
CASSVDGRVGEKLFF
TGTGCCAGCAGCGTAGATGGCAGGGTCGGTGAAAAACTGTTTTTT
>-|-|TRBV9|TRBJ2-3
CASSVGLTPSTDTQYF
TGTGCCAGCAGCGTAGGTCTGACACCTAGCACAGATACGCAGTATTTT
>-|-|TRBV6-1|TRBJ1-5
CASSEAGRASNQPQHF
TGTGCCAGCAGTGAAGCTGGCAGGGCAAGCAATCAGCCCCAGCATTTT
>-|TRBD2|TRBV7-9|TRBJ2-7
CASSLVSSGRYEQYF
TGTGCCAGCAGCTTAGTCTCTAGCGGGCGTTACGAGCAGTACTTC
>once|TRBD2|TRBV30|TRBJ2-3
CAWRSGRRTDTQYF
TGTGCCTGGAGAAGCGGGAGACGCACAGATACGCAGTATTTT
>-|-|TRBV18|TRBJ1-2
CASSPPVDSNYGYTF
TGTGCCAGCTCACCACCAGTGGACAGTAACTATGGCTACACCTTC
>-|-|TRBV5-6|TRBJ1-4
CASSFSFESQFAKLFF
TGTGCCAGCAGCTTTAGTTTTGAGAGTCAGTTCGCAAAACTGTTTTTT
>-|TRBD2|TRBV9|TRBJ2-2
CASSDPPGGLWGTGELFF
TGTGCCAGCAGCGATCCTCCGGGAGGCCTATGGGGAACCGGGGAGCTGTTTTTT
>-|-|TRBV11-2|TRBJ1-2
CASSSPGHGSYGYTF
TGTGCCAGCAGTTCACCGGGACACGGGAGCTATGGCTACACCTTC
>-|TRBD1|TRBV5-1|TRBJ1-1
CASSLSRDRGLGTEAFF
TGCGCCAGCAGCCTAAGCCGGGACAGGGGGCTTGGCACTGAAGCTTTCTTT
>-|-|TRBV30|TRBJ2-1
CAWRSYNEQFF
TGTGCCTGGAGATCCTACAATGAGCAGTTCTTC
>-|TRBD2|TRBV7-2|TRBJ2-1
CASSSVSSGTFLNEQFF
TGTGCCAGCAGCTCGGTCTCTAGCGGAACCTTTTTGAATGAGCAGTTCTTC
>-|TRBD1|TRBV14|TRBJ2-7
CASSQEGAGGTYEQYF
TGTGCCAGCAGCCAAGAAGGCGCAGGGGGCACCTACGAGCAGTACTTC
>-|TRBD1|TRBV6-5|TRBJ2-3
CASSRKQGTTDTQYF
TGTGCCAGCAGCCGTAAACAGGGGACGACAGATACGCAGTATTTT
>-|TRBD1|TRBV27|TRBJ1-1
CASKPGDRSEAFF
TGTGCCAGCAAACCAGGGGACAGGAGTGAAGCTTTCTTT
>once|-|TRBV5-4|TRBJ2-3
CASSLDSSPNTDTQYF
TGTGCCAGCAGCCTGGACTCTTCCCCCAACACAGATACGCAGTATTTT